Listed below are T cell receptor beta chains from one sample, sequenced in a study of T cells after posttransplantation cyclophosphamide. Data came from immunoSEQ multiplex PCR; TCRdb stores just in-frame clones and leaves some out. This sample shows over 35,000 clones and no singletons; roughly 2.3% rests with the ten largest. The source material was PBMCs. All receptors derive from a man in his forties in good health, CMV-negative, and a related stem cell transplant donor. Both conserved end residues are part of each CDR3. A D gene is named only where the DNA matches it firmly. Not every row has a clone size; where given, it reads once, few, many or a size class.

v_call,j_call,d_call,clone_size,cdr3_aa,cdr3_nt
TRBV2,TRBJ2-5,TRBD1,few,CASSVNRGPETQYF,TGTGCCAGCAGTGTAAACAGGGGGCCGGAGACCCAGTACTTC
TRBV29-1,TRBJ1-2,TRBD1,many,CSVRTGGVNYGYTF,TGCAGCGTCAGAACAGGGGGCGTAAACTATGGCTACACCTTC
TRBV5-5,TRBJ1-5,NA,many,CASSYLGVGQPQHF,TGTGCCAGCAGCTATTTAGGGGTAGGTCAGCCCCAGCATTTT
TRBV5-4,TRBJ1-1,TRBD1,many,CASSFEGARGTEAFF,TGTGCCAGCAGCTTTGAGGGGGCGCGTGGCACTGAAGCTTTCTTT
TRBV7-2,TRBJ2-3,NA,many,CASSLGGDLKNTQYF,TGTGCCAGCAGCTTAGGGGGAGATCTTAAAAATACGCAGTATTTT
TRBV29-1,TRBJ2-5,TRBD2,NA,CSVGASGDSPVETQYF,TGCAGCGTTGGGGCTAGCGGGGACTCCCCCGTAGAGACCCAGTACTTC
TRBV29-1,TRBJ2-7,TRBD2,NA,CSVGTWGGGAYEQYF,TGCAGCGTGGGAACTTGGGGCGGGGGGGCTTACGAGCAGTACTTC
TRBV27,TRBJ2-1,TRBD2,many,CASSLRREGGNEQFF,TGTGCCAGCAGTTTAAGGCGGGAGGGAGGAAATGAGCAGTTCTTC
TRBV18,TRBJ2-3,NA,few,CASSPPRGGAQYF,TGTGCCAGCTCACCACCCAGGGGTGGAGCGCAGTATTTT
TRBV6-5,TRBJ1-5,TRBD1,many,CASSTGQGFRQPQHF,TGTGCCAGCAGCACGGGACAGGGGTTTCGTCAGCCCCAGCATTTT
TRBV6-5,TRBJ2-2,TRBD1,few,CASSYTGQYTGELFF,TGTGCCAGCAGTTACACGGGACAGTACACCGGGGAGCTGTTTTTT
TRBV27,TRBJ1-1,TRBD1,many,CASSLTGGTEAFF,TGTGCCAGCAGTTTAACAGGGGGAACTGAAGCTTTCTTT
TRBV29-1,TRBJ1-1,NA,many,CSVETGRVRTEAFF,TGCAGCGTTGAGACAGGAAGGGTGCGGACTGAAGCTTTCTTT
TRBV7-3,TRBJ1-2,TRBD1,many,CASSSGQAYGYTF,TGTGCCAGCAGCTCTGGACAGGCCTATGGCTACACCTTC
TRBV7-9,TRBJ1-4,TRBD1,NA,CASSLGDSGRLKLFF,TGTGCCAGCAGCTTAGGGGACAGTGGGAGATTAAAACTGTTTTTT
TRBV2,TRBJ2-5,TRBD1,medium-sized,CASSDPDDRGEETQYF,TGTGCCAGCAGTGACCCCGACGACAGGGGTGAGGAGACCCAGTACTTC
TRBV27,TRBJ2-7,NA,many,CASSLRPGLTSKYEQYF,TGTGCCAGCAGTTTAAGGCCAGGATTAACTTCCAAATACGAGCAGTACTTC
TRBV6-1,TRBJ2-7,TRBD1,many,CASSELEGGFEQYF,TGTGCCAGCAGTGAATTAGAAGGGGGCTTTGAGCAGTACTTC
TRBV10-3,TRBJ1-1,TRBD1,many,CAISRTGATSEAFF,TGTGCCATCAGTAGGACAGGGGCCACCTCGGAAGCTTTCTTT
TRBV2,TRBJ2-2,TRBD1,NA,CASRAGTGDGELFF,TGTGCCAGCAGGGCCGGGACAGGGGACGGGGAGCTGTTTTTT
TRBV9,TRBJ2-5,NA,NA,CASSEAPSSGETQYF,TGTGCCAGCAGCGAAGCTCCCAGTTCCGGGGAGACCCAGTACTTC
TRBV13,TRBJ2-2,TRBD2,few,CASAQGREGLGTGELFF,TGTGCCAGCGCCCAAGGAAGGGAGGGCCTTGGCACCGGGGAGCTGTTTTTT
TRBV7-8,TRBJ1-3,NA,many,CASSLTTGSGNTIYF,TGTGCCAGCAGCTTAACTACAGGGTCTGGAAACACCATATATTTT
TRBV6-6,TRBJ1-2,NA,many,CASSRDTDFYGYTF,TGTGCCAGCAGCCGGGACACGGACTTCTATGGCTACACCTTC
TRBV15,TRBJ2-1,TRBD2,many,CATSGTRVYNEQFF,TGTGCCACCAGCGGGACTAGGGTATACAATGAGCAGTTCTTC
TRBV5-4,TRBJ1-2,NA,many,CASSQNDGNYGYTF,TGTGCCAGCAGCCAAAACGACGGGAACTATGGCTACACCTTC
TRBV29-1,TRBJ2-7,TRBD1,few,CSAPNGLDGQGVPYEQYF,TGCAGCGCCCCAAATGGTTTGGACGGACAGGGAGTCCCCTACGAGCAGTACTTC
TRBV11-3,TRBJ1-1,TRBD1,NA,CASSIRAGTGGKNTEAFF,TGTGCCAGCAGCATAAGAGCCGGGACAGGGGGCAAAAACACTGAAGCTTTCTTT
TRBV2,TRBJ1-2,NA,many,CASSPGTSYGYTF,TGTGCCAGCAGTCCCGGGACAAGCTATGGCTACACCTTC
TRBV5-1,TRBJ1-2,TRBD1,many,CASSLDTGQGALGYTF,TGCGCCAGCAGCTTAGACACGGGACAGGGGGCGCTTGGCTACACCTTC
TRBV6-6,TRBJ1-1,NA,many,CASRQGPMNTEAFF,TGTGCCAGCAGGCAGGGCCCAATGAACACTGAAGCTTTCTTT
TRBV5-1,TRBJ2-1,NA,NA,CASSDAGAGDEQFF,TGCGCCAGCAGCGATGCGGGGGCCGGGGATGAGCAGTTCTTC
TRBV18,TRBJ2-7,TRBD1,NA,CASSPGQSSYEQYF,TGTGCCAGCTCACCGGGACAGAGCTCCTACGAGCAGTACTTC
TRBV10-3,TRBJ2-3,TRBD2,many,CAIAREGGTDTQYF,TGTGCCATCGCGCGGGAGGGCGGCACAGATACGCAGTATTTT
TRBV7-2,TRBJ2-2,NA,many,CASSLVGPNTGELFF,TGTGCCAGCAGCTTAGTGGGGCCGAACACCGGGGAGCTGTTTTTT
TRBV15,TRBJ1-4,TRBD1,many,CATERGQGNEKLFF,TGTGCCACCGAGAGGGGACAGGGGAATGAAAAACTGTTTTTT
TRBV7-8,TRBJ1-1,NA,many,CASSLGLRGSMNTEAFF,TGTGCCAGCAGCTTAGGTTTACGGGGATCCATGAACACTGAAGCTTTCTTT
TRBV2,TRBJ1-1,NA,many,CASSVAQGKHTEAFF,TGTGCCAGCAGTGTGGCTCAGGGGAAGCACACTGAAGCTTTCTTT
TRBV9,TRBJ1-1,TRBD1,many,CASSVAGTGVGEAFF,TGTGCCAGCAGCGTAGCGGGGACAGGGGTTGGTGAAGCTTTCTTT
TRBV11-2,TRBJ1-5,NA,many,CASSLDRGKPQHF,TGTGCCAGCAGCTTAGACAGGGGCAAGCCCCAGCATTTT
TRBV7-9,TRBJ2-6,NA,many,CASSTRGASGANVLTF,TGTGCCAGCAGTACCCGGGGGGCGTCTGGGGCCAACGTCCTGACTTTC
TRBV19,TRBJ1-6,NA,many,CASRQASSYNSPLHF,TGTGCCAGTAGACAGGCGAGCTCCTATAATTCACCCCTCCACTTT
TRBV28,TRBJ1-4,TRBD1,many,CATGQGFNEKLFF,TGTGCCACCGGACAGGGGTTTAATGAAAAACTGTTTTTT
TRBV2,TRBJ2-1,TRBD2,few,CASSTKLAGGGNSYNEQFF,TGTGCCAGCAGTACTAAATTAGCGGGGGGGGGAAACTCCTACAATGAGCAGTTCTTC
TRBV18,TRBJ1-1,NA,NA,CASSPGRGNTEAFF,TGTGCCAGCTCACCAGGCAGGGGGAACACTGAAGCTTTCTTT
TRBV29-1,TRBJ2-7,TRBD1,many,CSVGKTGSSYEQYF,TGCAGCGTGGGAAAGACAGGGAGCTCCTACGAGCAGTACTTC
TRBV6-1,TRBJ2-3,TRBD2,many,CASSEEAGGTDTQYF,TGTGCCAGCAGTGAAGAGGCGGGGGGAACTGATACGCAGTATTTT
TRBV2,TRBJ1-1,NA,many,CASKVLGNTEAFF,TGTGCCAGCAAAGTTCTAGGCAACACTGAAGCTTTCTTT
TRBV7-6,TRBJ2-7,TRBD2,few,CASSPGLANEQYF,TGTGCCAGCAGCCCGGGACTAGCTAACGAGCAGTACTTC
TRBV19,TRBJ1-2,TRBD1,many,CASSLVGQNYGYTF,TGTGCCAGTAGTCTAGTGGGACAGAACTATGGCTACACCTTC
TRBV6-6,TRBJ2-1,TRBD2,many,CASSYTSPAGAYEQFF,TGTGCCAGCAGTTACACTAGCCCAGCGGGAGCCTATGAGCAGTTCTTC
TRBV5-1,TRBJ2-3,TRBD1,NA,CASSSGDRGENTDTQYF,TGCGCCAGCAGCTCGGGGGACAGGGGAGAAAACACAGATACGCAGTATTTT
TRBV19,TRBJ1-3,TRBD1,few,CASSNTGGSDTIYF,TGTGCCAGTAGCAACACAGGGGGTAGTGACACCATATATTTT
TRBV5-4,TRBJ2-2,NA,many,CASSRENTGELFF,TGTGCCAGCAGCCGAGAAAACACCGGGGAGCTGTTTTTT
TRBV6-6,TRBJ2-2,NA,many,CASSEGVAGELFF,TGTGCCAGCAGTGAGGGGGTGGCCGGGGAGCTGTTTTTT